A selection of T cell receptor beta chains follows, all from one sample in a study of CD8 T cells in Susac syndrome. From the immunoSEQ multiplex PCR reads, TCRdb called clonotypes with MiXCR, one entry per CDR3 protein. This sample has about 400,000 distinct CDR3 sequences, with more than 80% found just once. The specimen sequenced was CD8+ T cells from PBMCs. The receptors shown here come from a human donor with multiple sclerosis. Both conserved end residues are part of each CDR3. The order of the fields is V gene, D gene, clone size, J gene, CDR3 length, CDR3 DNA, CDR3 protein. D genes are given only for firm matches. A row's size may be missing; if present it is once, few, many or a size class.

>TRBV3-1|.|.|TRBJ2-5|16
TGTGCCAGCAGCCCCGGGACCGCCCCCCCTCAAGAGACCCAGTACTTC
CASSPGTAPPQETQYF
>TRBV6-5|.|few|TRBJ1-1|14
TGTGCCAGCAGTTACGTTCAGGGGAACACTGAAGCTTTCTTT
CASSYVQGNTEAFF
>TRBV11-2|.|.|TRBJ2-5|13
TGTGCCATCCAATTGGACTCCGTCGGGACCCAGTACTTC
CAIQLDSVGTQYF
>TRBV28|.|once|TRBJ1-3|16
TGTGCCAGCAGTACTAGACAGGAATACGGAAGAAACACCATATATTTT
CASSTRQEYGRNTIYF
>TRBV12-3/TRBV12-4|.|.|TRBJ1-1|13
TGTGCCAGCAGTGAGCTGTGGAACACTGAAGCTTTCTTT
CASSELWNTEAFF
>TRBV6-1|.|few|TRBJ1-2|15
TGTGCCAGCAGCTCCCCGGCGGCCGCTAACTATGGCTACACCTTC
CASSSPAAANYGYTF
>TRBV7-9|TRBD2|.|TRBJ2-1|13
TGTGCCAGCAGCTTCGGCGGGAGGGGTGAGCAGTTCTTC
CASSFGGRGEQFF
>TRBV6-5|.|.|TRBJ2-7|15
TGTGCCAGCAGTTACAGTACTCTTGCCTCCTACGAGCAGTACTTC
CASSYSTLASYEQYF
>TRBV29-1|.|.|TRBJ2-3|14
TGCAGTTCCGGCGGGGTCCCTCGCACAGATACGCAGTATTTT
CSSGGVPRTDTQYF
>TRBV7-9|TRBD1|.|TRBJ1-2|17
TGTGCCAGCAGCTTGATGTCAGGGGGTCCCCCAAACTATGGCTACACCTTC
CASSLMSGGPPNYGYTF
>TRBV28|.|.|TRBJ1-1|12
TGTGCCACTGGGACCTGGGACACTGAAGCTTTCTTT
CATGTWDTEAFF
>TRBV19|.|.|TRBJ1-6|16
TGTGCCAGTAGTAAGAGGGAGAGCTCCTATAATTCACCCCTCCACTTT
CASSKRESSYNSPLHF
>TRBV29-1|TRBD1|.|TRBJ2-1|14
TGCAGCGTTATGATACAGGGGATTTACAATGAGCAGTTCTTC
CSVMIQGIYNEQFF
>TRBV5-6|TRBD1|.|TRBJ2-7|14
TGTGCCAGCAGCTACGGGACAGGGGTTTACGAGCAGTACTTC
CASSYGTGVYEQYF
>TRBV5-4|.|.|TRBJ2-7|14
TGTGCCAGCAGCCCTAGCTTTAACTCCTACGAGCAGTACTTC
CASSPSFNSYEQYF
>TRBV3-1|.|.|TRBJ1-3|16
TGTGCCAGCAGCCAAGATCCGACAGACTCTGAAAACACCATATATTTT
CASSQDPTDSENTIYF
>TRBV4-1|TRBD2|.|TRBJ2-7|16
TGCGCCAGCAGCCAAGATAGGGCGGGGGTCTCCTACGAGCAGTACTTC
CASSQDRAGVSYEQYF
>TRBV30|.|.|TRBJ2-5|15
TGTGCCTGGAATTCCACTGGCGGTCCATGGTGGACCCAGTACTTC
CAWNSTGGPWWTQYF
>TRBV4-1|TRBD1|once|TRBJ2-7|18
TGCGCCAGCAGCCAAGAGGGTCCGGGACAGGGTGTTTATGGCGAGCAGTACTTC
CASSQEGPGQGVYGEQYF
>TRBV25-1|.|.|TRBJ2-2|13
TGTGCCAGCAGTGAAGACTACACCGGGGAGCTGTTTTTT
CASSEDYTGELFF
>TRBV4-1|TRBD2|few|TRBJ2-7|15
TGCGCCAGCAGCCTGACTAGCGGCCCCTCCTACGAGCAGTACTTC
CASSLTSGPSYEQYF
>TRBV19|TRBD2|.|TRBJ2-1|13
TGTGCCAGCTGGGGGGGTGCGTACAATGAGCAGTTCTTC
CASWGGAYNEQFF
>TRBV7-8|TRBD2|.|TRBJ2-2|16
TGTGCCAGCAGCTCGACGGGGACTAGCCTAACCGGGGAGCTGTTTTTT
CASSSTGTSLTGELFF
>TRBV29-1|.|.|TRBJ2-2|16
TGCAGCGTTGAAGGGGACGGAATAGTAGACACCGGGGAGCTGTTTTTT
CSVEGDGIVDTGELFF
>TRBV13|.|once|TRBJ2-5|16
TGTGCCAGCAGGACATTAACCGGGACTTCCGACGAGACCCAGTACTTC
CASRTLTGTSDETQYF
>TRBV20-1|TRBD2|.|TRBJ2-5|18
TGCAGTGCATCCAGGGGGGGACTAGCGGGAGAGGTTAGGGAGACCCAGTACTTC
CSASRGGLAGEVRETQYF
>TRBV6-1|TRBD2|.|TRBJ2-3|18
TGTGCCAGCAGTGGGACCTTTCTAGCGGGAGGGCCGACAGATACGCAGTATTTT
CASSGTFLAGGPTDTQYF
>TRBV6-1|.|.|TRBJ1-6|12
TGTGCCAGCAGTGAAACCCGCGAACCCCTCCACTTT
CASSETREPLHF
>TRBV5-6|TRBD1|.|TRBJ1-5|14
TGTGCCAGCAGCTTTGGGACAGGGGGCCAGCCCCAGCATTTT
CASSFGTGGQPQHF
>TRBV19|TRBD2|few|TRBJ2-1|15
TGTGCCAGTAGTATTCTAGCGGGAGGGGTCAATGAGCAGTTCTTC
CASSILAGGVNEQFF
>TRBV27|.|.|TRBJ2-5|13
TGTGCCAGCAGTTTACTAGAGGGGGAGACCCAGTACTTC
CASSLLEGETQYF
>TRBV2|TRBD2|.|TRBJ2-3|17
TGTGCCAGCAGTGAAGCCGGGACTAGCGATGGCACAGATACGCAGTATTTT
CASSEAGTSDGTDTQYF
>TRBV27|.|few|TRBJ2-2|14
TGTGCCAGCAGTTTAGTCCCCTACACCGGGGAGCTGTTTTTT
CASSLVPYTGELFF
>TRBV7-2|.|.|TRBJ2-7|16
TGTGCCAGCAGCTCTACCCGGGACTCTATAACCCACGAGCAGTACTTC
CASSSTRDSITHEQYF
>TRBV14|.|.|TRBJ2-7|14
TGTGCCAGCGCTTTAAGGGGGGTTCAGCACGAGCAGTACTTC
CASALRGVQHEQYF
>TRBV7-7|.|.|TRBJ2-1|15
TGTGCTAGCAGCCCCCGTGACTGGGGACCCAATGAGCAGTTCTTC
CASSPRDWGPNEQFF
>TRBV5-5|.|once|TRBJ2-2|13
TGTGCCAGCAGCATCTCGGTCACCGGGGAGCTGTTTTTT
CASSISVTGELFF
>TRBV5-5|.|.|TRBJ2-7|14
TGTGCCAGCAGTTCGGAGTGGGGGCTGGACGAGCAGTACTTC
CASSSEWGLDEQYF
>TRBV30|TRBD1|.|TRBJ1-2|16
TGTGCCTGGAGTTCCCTTCATCGACAGGGTAACTATGGCTACACCTTC
CAWSSLHRQGNYGYTF
>TRBV25-1|.|.|TRBJ2-1|16
TGTGCCAGCAGTGACCTGTGGGAGTCCTCCTACAATGAGCAGTTCTTC
CASSDLWESSYNEQFF
>TRBV7-9|.|.|TRBJ1-5|15
TGTGCCAGCAGCTTACAGGGAAATAGCAATCAGCCCCAGCATTTT
CASSLQGNSNQPQHF
>TRBV29-1|TRBD1|.|TRBJ1-1|11
TGCACCGGGACAGGAGGATCTGAAGCTTTCTTT
CTGTGGSEAFF
>TRBV6-5|TRBD1|.|TRBJ2-2|16
TGTGCCAGCAGTTACTGGGGACAGCGGAACACCGGGGAGCTGTTTTTT
CASSYWGQRNTGELFF
>TRBV7-2|.|.|TRBJ2-1|17
TGTGCCAGCAGGCAGACGGGCCTAGACGGCTCCTACAATGAGCAGTTCTTC
CASRQTGLDGSYNEQFF
>TRBV27|.|.|TRBJ2-1|15
TGTGCCAGCAGTTTACTAGAAGGCAGGGGTGATGAGCAGTTCTTC
CASSLLEGRGDEQFF
>TRBV27|.|.|TRBJ1-5|15
TGTGCCAGCAGTTTATCGGGGCTGAGCAATCAGCCCCAGCATTTT
CASSLSGLSNQPQHF